This TCR beta chain is drawn from a study of T cell repertoires in cytomegalovirus infection. TCRdb ran MiXCR on the reads and lists one entry per CDR3 protein. The repertoire holds about 130,000 distinct CDR3 sequences, with approximately 30% as singletons. CDR1 is MDHEN and CDR2 is SYDVKM in the germline V gene. V shed 7 bases and J shed 3 bases, with 19 bases lying between them. The CDR3 runs to 16 residues. As concerns this clonotype: Its cognate antigen is unknown.

The source material was CD8+ T cells from cultured PBMCs, sampled from culture after CMV antigen stimulation. The chain employs TRBV28 and TRBJ2-1; perhaps D is TRBD1 or TRBD2 (7 bases each). The TCR originated in a human donor in good health (CMV status not recorded). Some clones in this sample may be carry-over from other donors' samples. CDR3 nucleotide sequence: TGTGCCAGCACCCCTTATCAGGGGGGGGGCTACAATGAGCAGTTCTTC. Protein product: CASTPYQGGGYNEQFF. The variable domain in full, with the rest retrieved from reference TRBV28 and TRBJ2-1, is DVKVTQSSRYLVKRTGEKVFLECVQDMDHENMFWYRQDPGLGLRLIYFSYDVKMKEKGDIPEGYSVSREKKERFSLILESASTNQTSMYLCASTPYQGGGYNEQFFGPGTRLTVL.